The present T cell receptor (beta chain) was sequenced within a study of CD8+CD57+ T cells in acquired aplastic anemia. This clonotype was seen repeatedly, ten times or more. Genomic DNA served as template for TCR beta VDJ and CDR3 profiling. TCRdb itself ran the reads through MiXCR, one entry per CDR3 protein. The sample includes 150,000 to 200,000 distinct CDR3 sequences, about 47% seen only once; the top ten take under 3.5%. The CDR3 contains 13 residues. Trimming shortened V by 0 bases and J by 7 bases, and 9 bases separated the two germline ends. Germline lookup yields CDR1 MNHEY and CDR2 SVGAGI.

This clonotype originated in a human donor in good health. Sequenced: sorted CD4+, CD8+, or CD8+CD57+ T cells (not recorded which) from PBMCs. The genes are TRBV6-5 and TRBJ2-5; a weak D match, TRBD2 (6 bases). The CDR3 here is CASSYSAGGTQYF. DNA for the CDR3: TGTGCCAGCAGTTACTCGGCCGGGGGGACCCAGTACTTC.